These 25 T cell receptor beta chains share one sample of origin, sequenced in a study of blood T cells in healthy people across ages. A second PCR of 7 to 11 cycles used a sample-barcoded 5' primer and a J-beta primer mix. Each CDR3 protein gets one entry after TCRdb re-called the 5' RACE reads with MiXCR. The data hold roughly 800,000 distinct CDR3 sequences, with about 25% observed a single time. These same records also appear under a second study, on T cells of mothers and their children.

Sequencing input: blood. These receptors originate from a boy younger than 18 in good health.

The J gene is TRBJ2-5, the V gene TRBV14; 13 nucleotides agree with TRBD2. The length of the CDR3 is 20 residues. Germline CDR1 reads SGHDN; CDR2 reads FVKESK. With V trimmed by 1 base and J by 5 bases, 16 bases remained unmatched. CDR3 in DNA: TGTGCCAGCAGCCAAGGGAAGGGACTAGCGGGACCACTTCTCCGGGAGACCCAGTACTTC. Amino acids: CASSQGKGLAGPLLRETQYF.

This clonotype occurred a few times. V usage is TRBV5-1 and J usage is TRBJ2-3, with D unclear. Germline values: CDR1 SGHRS, CDR2 YFSETQ. The CDR3 has 15 amino acids. Trimming removed 4 bases at V and 2 bases at J, with 14 bases between. The CDR3 spells CASSVERADTDTQYF. Written as DNA, the CDR3 is TGCGCCAGCAGCGTGGAACGGGCCGACACAGATACGCAGTATTTT.

A few counts support this clonotype. The chain employs TRBV12-3 or TRBV12-4 and TRBJ1-5, with D perhaps matching TRBD1 (5 bases). V dropped 1 base and J dropped 3 bases, with 13 bases sitting between them. The CDR3 is 16 residues long. CDR3 residues: CASSLGAGVDNQPQHF. DNA of the CDR3: TGTGCCAGCAGTTTAGGGGCGGGGGTAGACAATCAGCCCCAGCATTTT.

This clonotype was counted a few times. The chain carries TRBV6-2 or TRBV6-3 and TRBJ1-1, with 9 nucleotides matching TRBD1. The V gene's germline CDR1 is MNHEY and CDR2 SVGEGT. V was pared by 7 bases and J by 5 bases, with 8 bases of the junction left unmatched. The CDR3 is made up of 14 amino acids. This CDR3 is CASTRYRGLTEAFF. The CDR3 coding sequence is TGTGCCAGCACCAGATACAGGGGGCTGACTGAAGCTTTCTTT.

A few counts support this clonotype. The genes are TRBV5-4 and TRBJ2-5; 8 nucleotides line up with TRBD2. Germline V gene data show CDR1 as SGHNT and CDR2 as YYREEE (reference sequence). The CDR3 sequence is 16 residues long. Trimming cost V 6 bases and J 5 bases; bases outside gene matches: 15. The CDR3 DNA is TGTGCCAGCACCCTGTTCCAGCGGGGGATTTCGGAGACCCAGTACTTC. Protein: CASTLFQRGISETQYF.

This clonotype was detected a few times. The chain is built from TRBV12-3 or TRBV12-4 and TRBJ1-4; 8 bases are a match to TRBD1. V was clipped by 6 bases and J by 6 bases; unmatched bases: 6. CDR3 length equals 14 residues. CDR3 DNA: TGTGCCAGCAGACAGACAGGGGCGGATGAAAAACTGTTTTTT. It yields the protein CASRQTGADEKLFF.

This chain joins TRBV29-1 and TRBJ1-2; a weak D match, TRBD1 (5 bases). The V end lost 6 bases, the J end lost 4 bases, and 9 bases lay between the germline ends. The germline CDR1 and CDR2 sequences are SQVTM and ANQGSEA. This CDR3 spans 11 amino acids. The CDR3 DNA is TGCAGCGTCACAGGTGCCTATGGCTACACCTTC. It translates to CSVTGAYGYTF.

This clonotype was detected only a few times. This rearrangement joins TRBV20-1 to TRBJ2-1; D may be TRBD1 (6 bases). From germline, CDR1 is DFQATT and CDR2 SNEGSKA (reference sequence). This CDR3 region has 13 residues. V was trimmed by 4 bases and J by 6 bases, leaving 13 bases between them. The CDR3 region has the DNA TGCAGTGCTACTGGGGGCAAGGGCAATGAGCAGTTCTTC. Translating gives CSATGGKGNEQFF.

The V call is TRBV3-1, the J call TRBJ2-1; 7 bases line up with TRBD2. With V trimmed by 3 bases and J by 4 bases, 6 bases remained unmatched. Per the germline V gene, CDR1 is LGHDT and CDR2 is YNNKEL (reference sequence). The CDR3 loop spans 15 amino acids. The DNA for the CDR3 is TGTGCCAGCAGCCATGGTACTAGCGTATACAATGAGCAGTTCTTC. Translation: CASSHGTSVYNEQFF.

The gene calls are TRBV12-3 or TRBV12-4 and TRBJ2-3; TRBD1 is a possible D gene (5 bases). Trimming cost V 8 bases and J 4 bases, with 13 bases left between them. This CDR3 has 13 amino acids. This CDR3 reads CASSSGRADTQYF. The CDR3 region has the DNA TGTGCCAGCTCATCGGGCAGGGCAGATACGCAGTATTTT.

This clonotype was recorded a few times. CDR3 loop: CASSLLGTGDEKLFF. The CDR3 DNA reads TGTGCCAGCAGTTTACTCGGGACAGGGGATGAAAAACTGTTTTTT. The rearrangement joins TRBV27 to TRBJ1-4, with 10 bases lining up with TRBD1. Germline trimming cut 2 bases from V and 6 bases from J; bases unmatched to any gene: 3. Germline V lookup: CDR1 MNHEY, CDR2 SMNVEV (reference sequence). The CDR3 is made up of 15 amino acids.

The table lists this clonotype with a few counts. This chain links TRBV10-3 with TRBJ1-3; 9 nucleotides agree with TRBD1. This CDR3 spans 16 amino acids. V was pared by 0 bases and J by 4 bases, with 4 bases of the junction left unmatched. The germline V gene has CDR1 ENHRY and CDR2 SYGVKD. DNA for the CDR3: TGTGCCATCAGTGAGTCGGGACAGGGACAAGGAAACACCATATATTTT. Residues: CAISESGQGQGNTIYF.

CDR3 protein: CASLNPDSTYNEQFF. The CDR3 nucleotides are TGTGCCAGCCTTAACCCGGACTCCACCTACAATGAGCAGTTCTTC. The chain combines TRBV2 with TRBJ2-1; a possible D gene is TRBD2 (5 bases). Germline V lookup: CDR1 SNHLY, CDR2 FYNNEI. Deletions cut 8 bases from V and 2 bases from J, with 16 bases between. The CDR3 runs to 15 residues.

The chain employs TRBV27 and TRBJ1-5; 7 bases align to TRBD1. Germline CDR1 is MNHEY and CDR2 is SMNVEV (reference sequence). Trimming cost V 4 bases and J 6 bases; bases outside gene matches: 6. The CDR3 is 14 residues long. CDR3 sequence reads: CASSWAGGIQPQHF. CDR3 in DNA: TGTGCCAGCAGTTGGGCAGGGGGAATTCAGCCCCAGCATTTT.

This clonotype has more than one count but fewer than ten. This chain links TRBV29-1 with TRBJ2-1, with D hard to call. Trimming removed 6 bases at V and 10 bases at J, with 13 bases between. This CDR3 contains 11 residues. The V gene's germline CDR1 is SQVTM and CDR2 ANQGSEA. As DNA, the CDR3 is TGCAGCGTGCTACTTAAACGGGAGCAGTTCTTC. Translating gives CSVLLKREQFF.

The chain couples TRBV7-2 to TRBJ1-1; the match to TRBD1 covers 9 bases. The CDR3 extends over 16 amino acids. CDR1 and CDR2 from the germline V gene are SGHTA and FQGNSA. V shed 6 bases and J 1 base; nucleotides not matched to a gene: 9. The CDR3 DNA sequence: TGTGCCAGCAGGGAACAGGGGGCTTTAGGGAACACTGAAGCTTTCTTT. Amino acids: CASREQGALGNTEAFF.

The chain recombines TRBV29-1 with TRBJ2-7; D might be TRBD1 (5 bases). Germline CDR1 is SQVTM and CDR2 is ANQGSEA. V was cut by 3 bases and J by 5 bases, with 14 bases left in between. The CDR3 is 13 residues long. The CDR3 DNA is TGCAGCGTTGAGCAGGGATGGGGCCACGAGCAGTACTTC. The encoded protein is CSVEQGWGHEQYF.

This clonotype was counted many times. CDR3 bases: TGTGCCAGCAGCCAGGGACAATTCATGGGCTACACCTTC. Translating gives CASSQGQFMGYTF. This rearrangement joins TRBV7-2 to TRBJ1-2; the D gene is possibly TRBD1 (6 bases). The CDR3 extends over 13 amino acids. CDR1 SGHTA and CDR2 FQGNSA come from the germline V gene. The V and J ends lost 5 bases and 8 bases respectively, with 15 bases between them.

There are many counts of this clonotype. The genes are TRBV5-1 and TRBJ2-1, with D possibly called TRBD1 or TRBD2 (6 bases each). V was trimmed by 3 bases and J by 9 bases, leaving 10 bases between them. Looked up from germline, CDR1 is SGHRS and CDR2 is YFSETQ. The CDR3 spans 12 residues. The CDR3 here is CASSSQGGEQFF. The CDR3 DNA is TGCGCCAGCAGCTCACAGGGAGGTGAGCAGTTCTTC.

This clonotype was recorded a few times. J is TRBJ2-7 and V is TRBV29-1; no reliable D call. This CDR3 has 13 amino acids. V was trimmed by 4 bases and J by 0 bases, leaving 10 bases between them. CDR1 and CDR2 from the germline V gene are SQVTM and ANQGSEA. The chain's CDR3 is CSVGGSRSYEQYF. The CDR3 DNA sequence: TGCAGCGTTGGTGGGTCGCGCTCCTACGAGCAGTACTTC.

The chain joins TRBV15 to TRBJ1-6; the match to TRBD1 covers 8 bases. The CDR3 runs 15 residues. V was pared by 0 bases and J by 9 bases, with 4 bases of the junction left unmatched. CDR1 and CDR2 (germline): LNHNV, YYDKDF (reference sequence). As DNA, the CDR3 is TGTGCCACCAGCAGAGAGACAGGGGTAATTTCACCCCTCCACTTT. It is translated as CATSRETGVISPLHF. The full variable domain, its missing parts supplied by reference TRBV15 and TRBJ1-6, is DAMVIQNPRYQVTQFGKPVTLSCSQTLNHNVMYWYQQKSSQAPKLLFHYYDKDFNNEADTPDNFQSRRPNTSFCFLDIRSPGLGDTAMYLCATSRETGVISPLHFGNGTRLTVT.

The chain recombines TRBV6-2 or TRBV6-3 with TRBJ2-1; tentatively, D is TRBD2 (6 bases). In germline, CDR1 is MNHEY, CDR2 SVGEGT. The CDR3 spans 16 residues. Trimming stripped 8 bases from V and 2 bases from J, with 19 bases between. The CDR3 loop is CASAPGVTRAYNEQFF. CDR3 DNA sequence: TGTGCCAGCGCTCCAGGCGTGACTAGGGCCTACAATGAGCAGTTCTTC.

The V and J genes are TRBV29-1 and TRBJ2-2; perhaps TRBD2 as D (6 bases). Deletions cut 6 bases from V and 0 bases from J, with 11 bases between. CDR3 length equals 14 residues. Per germline, CDR1 SQVTM and CDR2 ANQGSEA. CDR3: CSVRTSPNTGELFF. CDR3 sequence (DNA): TGCAGCGTGAGAACTAGCCCGAACACCGGGGAGCTGTTTTTT.

This clonotype has a handful of counts. The genes are TRBV29-1 and TRBJ2-5; 7 bases agree with TRBD1. The J call may be incorrect, as the DNA end agrees better with TRBJ2-7. Germline CDR1 and CDR2: SQVTM and ANQGSEA. The CDR3 loop spans 13 amino acids. The CDR3 here is CSARQGIGYEQYF. Written as DNA, the CDR3 is TGCAGCGCCCGACAGGGAATCGGTTACGAGCAGTACTTC.

This clonotype was seen more than once but under ten times. The chain is built from TRBV4-3 and TRBJ2-7; 9 bases agree with TRBD1. Germline V gives CDR1 LGHNA, CDR2 YSLEER. With 0 bases clipped from V and 5 bases from J, the junction kept 8 bases outside the gene matches. The CDR3 length is 16 residues. The DNA for the CDR3 is TGCGCCAGCAGCCAAGATCGGGGACAGGGTCTCAACGAGCAGTACTTC. Protein product: CASSQDRGQGLNEQYF.